The TCR beta chain described here comes from a study of control samples from healthy donors and cancer patients. Sequencing used immunoSEQ multiplex PCR; TCRdb keeps in-frame clones, though not all of them. The table lists under 85,000 clones, around 94% of them singletons. Per germline, CDR1 MNHEY and CDR2 SVGAGI. The CDR3 spans 14 residues. J was trimmed by 7 bases and V by 4 bases; bases with no gene match: 9. The sequenced sample was blood. The receptor was derived from a woman between 35 and 50 years old in good health. V and J are TRBV6-5 and TRBJ1-2; the match to TRBD1 covers 7 bases. DNA of the CDR3: TGTGCCAGCAGTTGGGAGGGGAAGGGGGCTGGCTACACCTTC. It is translated as CASSWEGKGAGYTF.